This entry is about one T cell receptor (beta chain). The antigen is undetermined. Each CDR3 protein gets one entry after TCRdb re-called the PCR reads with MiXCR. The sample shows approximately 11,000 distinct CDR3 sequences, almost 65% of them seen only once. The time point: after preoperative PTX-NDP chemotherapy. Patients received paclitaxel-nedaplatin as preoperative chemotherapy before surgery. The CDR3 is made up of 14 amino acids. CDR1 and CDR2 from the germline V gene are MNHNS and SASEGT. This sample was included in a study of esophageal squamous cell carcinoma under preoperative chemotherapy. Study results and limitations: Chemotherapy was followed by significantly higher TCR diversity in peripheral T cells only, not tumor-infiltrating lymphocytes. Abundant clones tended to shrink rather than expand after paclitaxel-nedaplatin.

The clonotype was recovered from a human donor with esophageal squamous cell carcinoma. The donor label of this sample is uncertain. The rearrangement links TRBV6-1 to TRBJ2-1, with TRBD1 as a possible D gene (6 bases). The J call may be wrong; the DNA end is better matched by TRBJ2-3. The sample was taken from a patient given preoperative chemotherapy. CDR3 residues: CASREAVGANEQYF. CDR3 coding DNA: TGTGCCAGCAGGGAGGCTGTGGGGGCAAATGAGCAGTATTTT.